One sample yielded the 30 T cell receptor beta chains listed below, sequenced in a study of CD4 T cell repertoires in COVID-19. Sequencing used immunoSEQ multiplex PCR; TCRdb keeps in-frame clones, though not all of them. The sample comprises 600 to 650 clones, more than 15% of which are singletons, and roughly a fifth rests with the top ten. Antigens for these TCRs are unknown. Recombinant SARS-CoV-2 spike or nucleoprotein, presented by autologous monocytes, stimulated the CFSE-labeled cells. Source: circulating follicular helper CD4+ T cells, cultured in vitro, taken after recovery from COVID-19. The origin of the receptors is a human donor who had COVID-19.

This clone qualifies as hyperexpanded. CDR3 coding DNA: TGTGCCAGCAGCTTGGCAACAGGGGTCGGTTCACCCCTCCACTTT. As protein: CASSLATGVGSPLHF. This chain connects TRBV7-3 to TRBJ1-6; TRBD1 matches 7 bases. This CDR3 comprises 15 residues. From germline, CDR1 is SGHTA and CDR2 FQGTGA. J gave up 9 bases and V 3 bases, and 8 bases lay outside the gene matches.

This chain joins TRBV7-6 and TRBJ1-1, with TRBD1 as a possible D gene (5 bases). The CDR3 sequence is 15 residues long. The germline V gene has CDR1 SGHVS and CDR2 FNYEAQ. Trimming removed 5 bases from V and 4 bases from J, with 17 bases in between. This chain's CDR3 is CASSRSTLGGTEAFF. The CDR3 coding sequence is TGTGCCAGCAGCCGCTCTACACTCGGGGGCACTGAAGCTTTCTTT.

This clone ranks as medium-sized. The V and J genes are TRBV19 and TRBJ1-5, with D unclear. Germline lookup yields CDR1 LNHDA and CDR2 SQIVND (reference sequence). The CDR3 contains 14 residues. Trimming stripped 10 bases from V and 2 bases from J, with 15 bases between. This chain's CDR3 is CAIHSAVRNQPQHF. The DNA of the CDR3 is TGTGCCATCCACAGTGCGGTTCGCAATCAGCCCCAGCATTTT.

This clone came up a few times. This chain joins TRBV7-3 and TRBJ2-1; perhaps TRBD2 as D (6 bases). V was cut by 4 bases and J by 1 base, with 8 bases left in between. Germline CDR1 is SGHTA and CDR2 is FQGTGA. This CDR3 region has 14 residues. CDR3 sequence: CASSSGLSYNEQFF. The CDR3 nucleotides read TGTGCCAGCAGCTCGGGACTTTCCTACAATGAGCAGTTCTTC.

This chain connects TRBV23-1 to TRBJ2-7; 7 positions agree with TRBD1. TRBV23-1 is flagged as an ORF with uncertain function. Germline trimming cut 6 bases from V and 5 bases from J; bases unmatched to any gene: 4. The CDR3 runs to 12 residues. CDR3 sequence (DNA): TGCGCCAGCAGCAGAGGGGGCCACGAGCAGTACTTC. This sequence encodes CASSRGGHEQYF.

This clone rates as medium-sized. The CDR3 DNA reads as TGTGCCAGCAGCTTAGAGTACGAGACCCAGTACTTC. It is translated as CASSLEYETQYF. J is TRBJ2-5 and V is TRBV7-6; D uncertain. V was clipped by 1 base and J by 5 bases, with 5 bases between them. The CDR3 runs 12 residues. Germline V gene sequence: CDR1 SGHVS, CDR2 FNYEAQ.

This sequence joins TRBV30 and TRBJ1-2, with D possibly TRBD1 on 6 matching bases. In germline, CDR1 is GTSNPN, CDR2 SVGIG (reference sequence). V lost 0 bases, J lost 7 bases, and 12 bases lay in between. CDR3 size: 13 residues. CDR3 sequence: CAWSVEQGGGYTF. The DNA of the CDR3 is TGTGCCTGGAGTGTCGAACAGGGAGGTGGCTACACCTTC.

This sequence joins TRBV4-1 and TRBJ2-3, with 11 positions matching TRBD2. After removal of 3 bases from V and 0 bases from J, the junction contained 2 bases not matched to a gene. The CDR3 totals 16 residues. The germline V gene has CDR1 MGHRA and CDR2 YSYEKL. CDR3: CASSQRTSGSTDTQYF. CDR3 coding DNA: TGCGCCAGCAGCCAGAGGACTAGCGGGAGCACAGATACGCAGTATTTT.

This clone was counted between two and nine times. A far larger clone is off by one base, so a read error is likely. The chain carries TRBV4-3 and TRBJ2-3; D perhaps matches TRBD2 (6 bases). V dropped 8 bases and J dropped 4 bases, with 22 bases sitting between them. Germline CDR1 LGHNA, CDR2 YSLEER. The CDR3 totals 16 residues. The CDR3 sequence is CASCRQSLGGSDTQYF. The CDR3 DNA reads as TGCGCCAGCTGCCGGCAGAGTCTTGGGGGGTCAGATACGCAGTATTTT.

The chain links TRBV4-2 to TRBJ2-6; D perhaps matches TRBD1 (6 bases). Germline CDR1 reads LGHNA; CDR2 reads YNFKEQ. The CDR3 spans 21 residues. With 0 bases removed from V and 0 bases from J, the gap between germline ends came to 21 bases. CDR3 sequence: CASSQDQQVSGQISGANVLTF. The CDR3 DNA reads TGTGCCAGCAGCCAAGACCAACAGGTATCTGGACAGATCTCTGGGGCCAACGTCCTGACTTTC.

This clone is categorized as large. This chain joins TRBV2 and TRBJ2-7; tentative D call: TRBD1 (6 bases). Germline CDR1 is SNHLY and CDR2 is FYNNEI. The CDR3 length is 14 residues. The germline V and J ends were trimmed by 4 bases and 2 bases, with 12 bases remaining between them. The CDR3 nucleotides are TGTGCCAGCAGTGGGACAGCGAAAGCCTACGAGCAGTACTTC. It codes for CASSGTAKAYEQYF. The whole variable domain, filled in from reference TRBV2 and TRBJ2-7, reads EPEVTQTPSHQVTQMGQEVILRCVPISNHLYFYWYRQILGQKVEFLVSFYNNEISEKSEIFDDQFSVERPDGSNFTLKIRSTKLEDSAMYFCASSGTAKAYEQYFGPGTRLTVT.

By sample share, this clone is medium-sized (0.01 to 0.1%). J is TRBJ2-3 and V is TRBV7-3, with 10 bases identical to TRBD2. Trimming cost V 5 bases and J 6 bases; bases outside gene matches: 5. The CDR3 spans 14 residues. CDR1 and CDR2 (germline): SGHTA, FQGTGA. CDR3 nucleotide sequence: TGTGCCAGCAGCAGCGGGGGGGCAGGTGATACGCAGTATTTT. This sequence encodes CASSSGGAGDTQYF.

J is TRBJ1-1 and V is TRBV19; 9 nucleotides agree with TRBD1. Germline CDR1 and CDR2: LNHDA and SQIVND (reference sequence). V was pared by 10 bases and J by 0 bases, with 6 bases of the junction left unmatched. The CDR3 has 14 amino acids. CDR3 loop: CATSRTGVNTEAFF. In nucleotides, the CDR3 is TGTGCCACCAGTCGGACAGGGGTGAACACTGAAGCTTTCTTT.

This clone is classed as medium-sized. The gene calls are TRBV18 and TRBJ1-2; D is undetermined. Between the trimmed V and J ends, which lost 3 bases and 8 bases, there was a span of 10 bases. Germline CDR1 KGHSH, CDR2 LQKENI. This CDR3 spans 12 amino acids. The DNA for the CDR3 is TGTGCCAGCTCACCGATGAACGGAGGCTACACCTTC. Residues: CASSPMNGGYTF. Complete variable domain (other parts from reference TRBV18 and TRBJ1-2): NAGVMQNPRHLVRRRGQEARLRCSPMKGHSHVYWYRQLPEEGLKFMVYLQKENIIDESGMPKERFSAEFPKEGPSILRIQQVVRGDSAAYFCASSPMNGGYTFGSGTRLTVV.

This clone is classed as large. The chain joins TRBV19 to TRBJ2-5; 9 positions agree with TRBD1. CDR3 length: 15 amino acids. Unmatched junction bases numbered 10, after V lost 7 bases and J lost 4 bases. The germline V gene has CDR1 LNHDA and CDR2 SQIVND (reference sequence). CDR3: CASTRTGVSLETQYF. CDR3 coding DNA: TGTGCCAGTACCCGGACAGGGGTTAGTTTAGAGACCCAGTACTTC.

The rearrangement uses TRBV19 and TRBJ2-1; 8 nucleotides agree with TRBD1. Trimming at V came to 6 bases and at J to 0 bases, leaving 16 bases not matched to a gene. Germline lookup yields CDR1 LNHDA and CDR2 SQIVND (reference sequence). The CDR3 totals 19 residues. The CDR3 DNA reads as TGTGCCAGTAGGATACGGTCGACAGGGGCCATTTACTCCTACAATGAGCAGTTCTTC. It translates to CASRIRSTGAIYSYNEQFF.

The V gene is TRBV5-1, the J gene TRBJ2-5; 10 positions agree with TRBD2. This CDR3 is built from 14 residues. Looked up from germline, CDR1 is SGHRS and CDR2 is YFSETQ. Losses at the gene ends were 6 bases for V and 3 bases for J; bases not matched to a gene: 5. As DNA, the CDR3 is TGCGCCAGCACCCCGGGGACTAGCGAAGAGACCCAGTACTTC. Residues: CASTPGTSEETQYF.

This clone was counted a single time. CDR3 nucleotides: TGCGCCTGCTGCCGGCAGAGTCTTGGGGGGTCAGATACGCAGTATTTT. Its translation is CACCRQSLGGSDTQYF. V is TRBV4-3 and J is TRBJ2-3; possibly TRBD2 for D (6 bases). Per germline, CDR1 LGHNA and CDR2 YSLEER. V dropped 11 bases and J dropped 4 bases, with 25 bases sitting between them. The CDR3 totals 16 residues.

V usage is TRBV7-2 and J usage is TRBJ2-2; no clear D. The CDR3 runs to 14 residues. CDR1 SGHTA and CDR2 FQGNSA come from the germline V gene. Trimming removed 0 bases from V and 2 bases from J, with 4 bases in between. CDR3 DNA sequence: TGTGCCAGCAGCTTAGCGGTAAACACCGGGGAGCTGTTTTTT. Its protein product is CASSLAVNTGELFF. Filled out from reference TRBV7-2 and TRBJ2-2, the complete variable domain reads GAGVSQSPSNKVTEKGKDVELRCDPISGHTALYWYRQSLGQGLEFLIYFQGNSAPDKSGLPSDRFSAERTGGSVSTLTIQRTQQEDSAVYLCASSLAVNTGELFFGEGSRLTVL.

The J gene is TRBJ1-2, the V gene TRBV7-8, with D tentatively TRBD1 (5 bases). Trimming stripped 3 bases from V and 5 bases from J, with 10 bases between. Germline CDR1 is SGHVS and CDR2 is FQNEAQ. This CDR3 has 13 amino acids. The DNA of the CDR3 is TGTGCCAGCAGCTTGGGACCTCTATATGGCTACACCTTC. This sequence encodes CASSLGPLYGYTF.

This clone qualifies as large. The chain carries TRBV2 and TRBJ1-6; TRBD1 aligns across 11 bases. V shed 2 bases, J shed 9 bases, and the junction held 3 bases outside the gene matches. This CDR3 is 15 amino acids long. Germline lookup yields CDR1 SNHLY and CDR2 FYNNEI. The CDR3 DNA reads TGTGCCAGCAGTGAAAGGACAGGGGGCATTTCACCCCTCCACTTT. Translating it yields CASSERTGGISPLHF.

By share of the sample, this clone is large. This chain connects TRBV6-2 or TRBV6-3 to TRBJ2-5, with 7 bases that match TRBD2. Germline V gene sequence: CDR1 MNHEY, CDR2 SVGEGT. This CDR3 has 15 residues. V trimming: 2 bases; J trimming: 5 bases; junction bases outside the gene matches: 8. The CDR3 sequence: CASSYGGGPGETQYF. For the CDR3, the DNA is TGTGCCAGCAGTTACGGGGGAGGGCCCGGGGAGACCCAGTACTTC.

CDR3 bases: TGTGCCAGCAGCTTGGGGACAGATAATGAAAAACTGTTTTTT. Residues: CASSLGTDNEKLFF. This chain uses TRBV7-9 with TRBJ1-4; 7 nucleotides agree with TRBD1. V shed 3 bases, J shed 4 bases, and the junction held 2 bases outside the gene matches. The CDR3 spans 14 residues. CDR1 and CDR2 (germline): SEHNR, FQNEAQ (reference sequence).

This clone was observed a handful of times. This chain joins TRBV3-1 (or the pseudogene TRBV3-2) and TRBJ2-5; D is unclear. This CDR3 contains 12 residues. The germline gives CDR1 LGHDT, CDR2 YNNKEL (reference sequence). Trimming removed 0 bases from V and 14 bases from J, with 13 bases in between. CDR3 residues: CASSQEGLVGYF. The DNA of the CDR3 is TGTGCCAGCAGCCAAGAAGGGCTGGTAGGCTACTTC.

By proportion, this clone is large (0.1 to 1%). The chain is built from TRBV5-6 and TRBJ2-7, with 10 nucleotides matching TRBD1. The germline V gene encodes CDR1 SGHDT and CDR2 YYEEEE. V lost 3 bases and J lost 5; bases outside the gene matches: 5. The CDR3 spans 14 residues. For the CDR3, the DNA is TGTGCCAGCAGCTGGGACAGGGGCGGGGACGAGCAGTACTTC. Its protein is CASSWDRGGDEQYF.

The CDR3 DNA follows: TGTGCCAGCAGCCGGCGCGGGGGTATCTACGAGCAGTACTTC. It encodes CASSRRGGIYEQYF. The gene calls are TRBV5-6 and TRBJ2-7, with TRBD2 matching over 7 bases. Germline V gene sequence: CDR1 SGHDT, CDR2 YYEEEE. The CDR3 totals 14 residues. J was trimmed by 3 bases and V by 4 bases; bases with no gene match: 7.

This clone is deemed medium-sized. The CDR3 DNA reads as TGTGCCTACAACAGGGAGAACACTGAAGCTTTCTTT. Protein: CAYNRENTEAFF. This rearrangement joins TRBV30 to TRBJ1-1, with D possibly matching TRBD1 (6 bases). Germline CDR1 and CDR2: GTSNPN and SVGIG (reference sequence). The CDR3 extends over 12 amino acids. Trimming took off 7 bases at V and 1 base at J, with 10 bases between the two ends.

This clone is medium-sized in the sample. V usage is TRBV30 and J usage is TRBJ2-5; the D is unclear. The V end lost 0 bases, the J end lost 4 bases, and 6 bases lay between the germline ends. The CDR3 totals 12 residues. Germline V gives CDR1 GTSNPN, CDR2 SVGIG (reference sequence). The CDR3, as DNA: TGTGCCTGGAGTGTCTACGCAGAGACCCAGTACTTC. Amino acids: CAWSVYAETQYF.

The rearrangement joins TRBV30 to TRBJ2-5, with 7 nucleotides matching TRBD2. This CDR3 region has 15 residues. Per the germline V gene, CDR1 is GTSNPN and CDR2 is SVGIG (reference sequence). The V segment lost 5 bases and the J segment 5 bases; nucleotides outside the gene matches: 14. The CDR3 DNA reads TGTGCCTGGGGATCTTTAGCGGGCCGGGTCGAGACCCAGTACTTC. This gives the protein CAWGSLAGRVETQYF.

The genes are TRBV6-2 or TRBV6-3 and TRBJ2-7; no firm D call. Trimming took 0 bases from V and 2 from J, leaving 11 bases between them. Germline CDR1 reads MNHEY; CDR2 reads SVGEGT. The CDR3 is 15 residues long. This chain's CDR3 is CASSYSMTFAYEQYV. Here the CDR3 DNA reads TGTGCCAGCAGTTACTCCATGACATTTGCCTACGAGCAGTACGTC.